This note documents a single TCR beta chain sequence. The antigen this receptor binds is unknown. Qualities for individual bases were not recorded, and no much larger clone is one base off. Library preparation employed the immunoSEQ multiplex PCR assay. DNA was isolated with Qiagen DNeasy or QIAamp micro DNA kits and TCRB sequenced with the Adaptive Biotechnology human TCRB sequencing kit. Sequencing of TCRB libraries was performed on an Illumina MiSeq. Under the source paper's analysis protocol: The kit provider's software was used to analyze TCRB sequence data, and Fisher's exact test was applied to assess tumor enrichment of clonotype templates. The clones in this table, taken by TCRdb from immuneACCESS, are in-frame only. Not every clone is retained; where verified, under half of the shortfall comes from an unresolved V gene, and the cause of the rest is unknown. That table furnishes V, J and clone size, whereas the DNA furnished D and trimming. The sample data list over 950 clones, and 57% of these were observed just once. Roughly 63% of the sample lies in the top ten.

The data were taken from a study of CD4 T cells in lung cancer (dated by TCRdb to about 2019). A note on the overall study: In the study, blood T cells from NSCLC patients were screened for responses to candidate mutation-encoded neoepitopes, and neoantigen-specific CD4+ T-cell clones and TCRs were isolated. The resected patients had lung adenocarcinoma or squamous cell carcinoma, were aged 60 to 69 at blood donation, and mostly were former smokers. Treatments the patients had received before donating blood included platinum chemotherapy, and some of the patients were given nivolumab or pembrolizumab. TCRB deep sequencing tracked the frequency of neoantigen-specific clonotypes in tumor resections, non-adjacent lung and cultured T-cell products. Results the study describes overall, beyond this receptor: Some blood-derived responses might be explained by in vitro priming of naive T cells or cross-reactivity rather than by memory responses to the cancer.

Tumor-infiltrating lymphocyte cultures were grown from roughly 6-13 tumor fragments in high-dose IL2 (roughly 6,000 U/mL) for more than 30 days. The sample taken for sequencing was cultured cells derived from lung. This clonotype was obtained from a woman in her fifties or sixties with non-small cell lung cancer.

The CDR3 protein sequence reads: CASSQLLRERGELFF. The bases are TGCGCCAGCAGCCAGCTGTTACGTGAACGAGGGGAGCTGTTTTTT. The chain is assembled from TRBV4-1 and TRBJ2-2; the D gene lacks a confident call. There are 15 amino acids in the CDR3, from cysteine to phenylalanine inclusive. CDR3 DNA is the only sequence kept; it has 45 bases, read in frame from the first base. Looking up the germline V gene yields CDR1 MGHRA and CDR2 YSYEKL. At the junction V is shortened by 3 bases and J by 8 bases, with 16 bases in between.